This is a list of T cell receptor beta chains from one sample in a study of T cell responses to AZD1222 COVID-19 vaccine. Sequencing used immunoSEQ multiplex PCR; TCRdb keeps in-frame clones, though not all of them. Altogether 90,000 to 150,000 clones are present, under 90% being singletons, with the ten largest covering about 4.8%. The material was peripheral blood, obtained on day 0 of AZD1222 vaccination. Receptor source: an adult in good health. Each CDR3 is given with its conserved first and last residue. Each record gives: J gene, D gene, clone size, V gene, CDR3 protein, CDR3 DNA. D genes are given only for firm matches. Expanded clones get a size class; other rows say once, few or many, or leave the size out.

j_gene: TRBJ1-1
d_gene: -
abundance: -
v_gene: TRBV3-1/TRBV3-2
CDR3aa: CASSQGPGTDTEAFF
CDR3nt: TGTGCCAGCAGCCAAGGGCCGGGGACGGACACTGAAGCTTTCTTT

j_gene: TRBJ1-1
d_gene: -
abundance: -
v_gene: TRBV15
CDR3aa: CATSRDGLNTEAFF
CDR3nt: TGTGCCACCAGCAGAGACGGGTTGAACACTGAAGCTTTCTTT

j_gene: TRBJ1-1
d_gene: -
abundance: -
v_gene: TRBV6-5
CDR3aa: CASSYLGTGEAFF
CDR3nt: TGTGCCAGCAGTTACCTAGGGACGGGTGAAGCTTTCTTT

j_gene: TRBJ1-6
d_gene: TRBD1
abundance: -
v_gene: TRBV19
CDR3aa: CASSIGTGRNSPLHF
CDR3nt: TGTGCCAGTAGTATAGGGACAGGGCGTAATTCACCCCTCCACTTT

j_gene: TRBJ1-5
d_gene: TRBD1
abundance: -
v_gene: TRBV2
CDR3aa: CASGTEIESNQPQHF
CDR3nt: TGTGCCAGCGGGACAGAGATTGAAAGCAATCAGCCCCAGCATTTT

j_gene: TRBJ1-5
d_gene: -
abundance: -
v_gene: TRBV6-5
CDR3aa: CAVKYSNQPQHF
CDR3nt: TGTGCAGTCAAGTATAGCAATCAGCCCCAGCATTTT

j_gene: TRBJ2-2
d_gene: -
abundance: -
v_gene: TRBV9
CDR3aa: CASSVGTLNTGELFF
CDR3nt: TGTGCCAGCAGCGTTGGGACTCTTAACACCGGGGAGCTGTTTTTT

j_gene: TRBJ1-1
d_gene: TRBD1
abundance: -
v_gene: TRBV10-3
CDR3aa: CAISDTGTGVLAFF
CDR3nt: TGTGCCATCAGTGACACCGGGACAGGAGTCTTAGCTTTCTTT

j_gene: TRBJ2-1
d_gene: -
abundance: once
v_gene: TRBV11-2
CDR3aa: CASSLATGYNEQFF
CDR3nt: TGTGCCAGCAGCTTAGCCACAGGGTACAATGAGCAGTTCTTC

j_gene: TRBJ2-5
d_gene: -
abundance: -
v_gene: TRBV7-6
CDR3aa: CASRPTGLQHQETQYF
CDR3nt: TGTGCCAGCAGACCTACAGGTTTACAACATCAAGAGACCCAGTACTTC

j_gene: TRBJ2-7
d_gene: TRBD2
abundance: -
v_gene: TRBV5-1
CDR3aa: CASSSTSGMGSYEQYF
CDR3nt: TGCGCCAGCAGCTCGACTAGCGGGATGGGCTCCTACGAGCAGTACTTC

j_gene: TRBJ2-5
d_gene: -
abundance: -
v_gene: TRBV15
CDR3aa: CATSRDRDNQETQYF
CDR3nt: TGTGCCACCAGCAGAGATCGGGACAATCAAGAGACCCAGTACTTC

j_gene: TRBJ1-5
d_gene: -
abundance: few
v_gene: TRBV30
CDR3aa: CAWSSQTSNQPQHF
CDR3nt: TGTGCCTGGAGTTCACAAACTAGCAATCAGCCCCAGCATTTT

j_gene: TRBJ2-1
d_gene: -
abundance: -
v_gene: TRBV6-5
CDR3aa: CASSAGSTYNEQFF
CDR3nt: TGTGCCAGCAGCGCAGGGTCCACCTACAATGAGCAGTTCTTC

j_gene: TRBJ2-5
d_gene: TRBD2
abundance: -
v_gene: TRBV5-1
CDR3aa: CASSPGLAVQETQYF
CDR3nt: TGCGCCAGCAGCCCGGGACTAGCGGTACAAGAGACCCAGTACTTC

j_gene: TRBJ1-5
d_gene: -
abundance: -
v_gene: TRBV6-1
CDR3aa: CASSEWFADSNQPQHF
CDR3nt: TGTGCCAGCAGTGAATGGTTCGCAGATAGCAATCAGCCCCAGCATTTT

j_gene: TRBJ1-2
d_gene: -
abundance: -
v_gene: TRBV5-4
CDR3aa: CASSLALTANYGYTF
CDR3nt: TGTGCCAGCAGCTTGGCTTTGACAGCAAACTATGGCTACACCTTC

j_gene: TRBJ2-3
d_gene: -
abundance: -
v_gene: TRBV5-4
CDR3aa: CASSTTRRGDTQYF
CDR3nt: TGTGCCAGCAGCACCACTAGACGAGGAGATACGCAGTATTTT

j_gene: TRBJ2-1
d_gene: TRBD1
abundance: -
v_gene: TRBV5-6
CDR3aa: CASSGQGVHEQFF
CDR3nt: TGTGCCAGCAGCGGACAGGGGGTTCATGAGCAGTTCTTC

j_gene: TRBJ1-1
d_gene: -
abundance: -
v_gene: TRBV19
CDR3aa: CASSSQGRHIGKGEAFF
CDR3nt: TGTGCCAGTAGCTCCCAGGGAAGGCATATCGGGAAGGGTGAAGCTTTCTTT

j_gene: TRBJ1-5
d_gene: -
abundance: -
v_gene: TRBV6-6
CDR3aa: CASSSREDGNQPQHF
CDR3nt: TGTGCCAGCAGTTCCAGGGAGGACGGCAATCAGCCCCAGCATTTT

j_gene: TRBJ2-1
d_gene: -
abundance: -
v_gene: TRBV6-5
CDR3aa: CASSYEGSTYNEQFF
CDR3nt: TGTGCCAGCAGTTACGAGGGGTCCACCTACAATGAGCAGTTCTTC

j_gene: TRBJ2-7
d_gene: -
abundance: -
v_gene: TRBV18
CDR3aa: CASSPEDSYEQYF
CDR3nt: TGTGCCAGCTCACCAGAGGACTCCTACGAGCAGTACTTC

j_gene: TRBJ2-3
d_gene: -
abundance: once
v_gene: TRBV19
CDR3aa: CASSGKTPDTQYF
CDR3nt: TGTGCCAGTAGTGGAAAGACCCCAGATACGCAGTATTTT

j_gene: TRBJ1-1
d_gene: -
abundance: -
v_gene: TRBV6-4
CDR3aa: CASMVLIREAFF
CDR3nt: TGTGCCAGCATGGTCCTCATCAGGGAAGCTTTCTTT

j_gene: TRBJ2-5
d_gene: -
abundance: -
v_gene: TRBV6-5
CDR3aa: CASRPAQYQETQYF
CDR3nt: TGTGCCAGCAGACCAGCCCAGTACCAAGAGACCCAGTACTTC

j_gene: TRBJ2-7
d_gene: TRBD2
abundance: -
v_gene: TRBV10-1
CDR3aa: CASSVTSLGEQYF
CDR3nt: TGCGCCAGCAGTGTGACTAGCTTGGGCGAGCAGTACTTC

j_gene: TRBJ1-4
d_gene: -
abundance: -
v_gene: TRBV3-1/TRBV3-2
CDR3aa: CASSQLYGPTNEKLFF
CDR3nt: TGTGCCAGCAGCCAACTCTACGGACCAACTAATGAAAAACTGTTTTTT

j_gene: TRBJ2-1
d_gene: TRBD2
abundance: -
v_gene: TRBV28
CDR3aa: CASRPSGGVPYNEQFF
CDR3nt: TGTGCCAGCAGACCCTCCGGGGGGGTGCCCTACAATGAGCAGTTCTTC

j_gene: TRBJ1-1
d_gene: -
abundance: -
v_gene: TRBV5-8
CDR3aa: CASSFGLNTEAFF
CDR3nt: TGTGCCAGCAGCTTCGGGCTAAACACTGAAGCTTTCTTT

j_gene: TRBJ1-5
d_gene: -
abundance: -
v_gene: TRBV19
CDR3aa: CASNSAGMGPYSNQPQHF
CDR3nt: TGTGCCAGTAATTCAGCAGGTATGGGCCCGTATAGCAATCAGCCCCAGCATTTT

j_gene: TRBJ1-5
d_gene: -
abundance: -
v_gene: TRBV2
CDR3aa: CASGLPGGNQPQHF
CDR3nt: TGTGCCAGCGGCCTGCCCGGGGGCAATCAGCCCCAGCATTTT

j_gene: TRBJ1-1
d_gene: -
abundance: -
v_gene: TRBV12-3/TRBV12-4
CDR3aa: CASSRQVEIEAFF
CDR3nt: TGTGCCAGCAGTCGACAGGTGGAAATTGAAGCTTTCTTT

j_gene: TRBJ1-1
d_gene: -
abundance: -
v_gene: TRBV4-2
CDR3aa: CASSLGEGTEAFF
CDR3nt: TGTGCCAGCAGCCTCGGGGAAGGCACTGAAGCTTTCTTT

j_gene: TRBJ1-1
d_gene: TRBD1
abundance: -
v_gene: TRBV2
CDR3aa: CASSTPGQPNTEAFF
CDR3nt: TGTGCCAGCAGTACTCCGGGACAGCCGAACACTGAAGCTTTCTTT

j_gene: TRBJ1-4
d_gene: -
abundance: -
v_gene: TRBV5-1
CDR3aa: CASSLAAGVGNEKLFF
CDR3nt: TGCGCCAGCAGCTTGGCCGCAGGGGTTGGGAATGAAAAACTGTTTTTT

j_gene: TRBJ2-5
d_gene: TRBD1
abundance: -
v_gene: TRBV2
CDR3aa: CASSEDQGVETQYF
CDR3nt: TGTGCCAGCAGTGAAGACCAGGGGGTCGAGACCCAGTACTTC

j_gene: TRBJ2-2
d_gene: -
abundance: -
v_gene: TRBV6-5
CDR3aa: CASSYGVTSTGELFF
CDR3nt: TGTGCCAGCAGTTACGGGGTAACCTCCACCGGGGAGCTGTTTTTT

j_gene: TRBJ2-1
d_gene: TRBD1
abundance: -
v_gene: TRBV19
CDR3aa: CASRTGLNNEQFF
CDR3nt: TGTGCCAGCCGGACAGGGCTAAACAATGAGCAGTTCTTC

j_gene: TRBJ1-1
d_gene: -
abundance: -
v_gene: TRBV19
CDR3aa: CASRKGGAMNTEAFF
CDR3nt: TGTGCCAGTCGAAAAGGGGGGGCGATGAACACTGAAGCTTTCTTT

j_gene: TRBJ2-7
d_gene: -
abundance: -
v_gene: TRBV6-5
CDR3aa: CASSYRDRISYEQYF
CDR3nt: TGTGCCAGCAGTTACCGGGACCGTATCTCCTACGAGCAGTACTTC

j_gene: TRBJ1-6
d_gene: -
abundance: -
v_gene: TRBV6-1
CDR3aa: CASAGGGVNSPLHF
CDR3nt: TGTGCCAGCGCGGGTGGGGGGGTAAATTCACCCCTCCACTTT

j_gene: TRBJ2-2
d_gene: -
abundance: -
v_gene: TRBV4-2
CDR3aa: CASSQGGRLSNTGELFF
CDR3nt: TGTGCCAGCAGCCAAGGTGGCAGGTTGTCGAACACCGGGGAGCTGTTTTTT

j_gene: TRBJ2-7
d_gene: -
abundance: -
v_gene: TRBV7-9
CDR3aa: CASSPSEPVYEQYF
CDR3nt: TGTGCCAGCAGTCCCAGTGAGCCAGTGTACGAGCAGTACTTC

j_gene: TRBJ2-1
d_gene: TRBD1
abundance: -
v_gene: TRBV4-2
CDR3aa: CASTPGQGLYNEQFF
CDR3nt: TGTGCCAGCACCCCGGGACAGGGCCTATACAATGAGCAGTTCTTC

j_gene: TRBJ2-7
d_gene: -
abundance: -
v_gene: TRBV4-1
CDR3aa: CASSQERAGGRDEQYF
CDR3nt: TGCGCCAGCAGCCAAGAAAGGGCAGGGGGGAGGGACGAGCAGTACTTC